The source of this T cell receptor beta chain is a study of T cell responses to AZD1222 COVID-19 vaccine. Study-level results: Possibly, clonal diversity was underestimated; donors were largely white British and included more females. Spike-spanning, vaccine-associated CD4 TCRs were dominant at 160-218 and 743-854. There were repertoire samples only from the period after the peak T cell response. Spike-specific TCR repertoires showed rising breadth and depth after two AZD1222 doses.

Notes on this clone: Its cognate antigen is unknown.

Assay used: immunoSEQ multiplex PCR; TCRdb lists only in-frame clones, some missing. This sample carries about 110,000 clones, 75% to 90% of them seen once, and the ten largest clones take about 5.2%. Looked up from germline, CDR1 is KGHSH and CDR2 is LQKENI. Losses at the gene ends were 4 bases for V and 3 bases for J; bases not matched to a gene: 11. The CDR3 is 17 amino acids. V and J are TRBV18 and TRBJ2-2; 7 positions match TRBD1. Sequencing used peripheral blood, obtained on day 0 of AZD1222 vaccination. The clonotype originates from an adult in good health. CDR3 DNA: TGTGCCAGCTCACACGACATAATAGGGGGCTACACCGGGGAGCTGTTTTTT. Translating gives CASSHDIIGGYTGELFF.